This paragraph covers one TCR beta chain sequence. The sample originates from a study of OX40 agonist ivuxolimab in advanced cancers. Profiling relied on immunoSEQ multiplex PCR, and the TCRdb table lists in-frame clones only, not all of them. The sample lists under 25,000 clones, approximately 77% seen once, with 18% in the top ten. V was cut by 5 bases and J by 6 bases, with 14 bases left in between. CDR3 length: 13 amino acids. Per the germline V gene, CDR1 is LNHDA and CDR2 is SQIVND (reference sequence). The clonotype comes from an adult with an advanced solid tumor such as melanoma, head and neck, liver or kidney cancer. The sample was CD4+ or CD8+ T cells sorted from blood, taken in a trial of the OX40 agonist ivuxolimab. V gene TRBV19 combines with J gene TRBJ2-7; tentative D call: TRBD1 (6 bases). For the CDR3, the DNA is TGTGCCAGTAGTTCCCAGGGGAAGGGCGAGCAGTACTTC. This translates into CASSSQGKGEQYF.